The clone carrying this T cell receptor (beta chain) appeared a few times. A single record per CDR3 protein comes from TCRdb applying MiXCR to the RT-PCR reads. Among 500,000 to 600,000 distinct CDR3 sequences listed, around 11% were seen once. The V end was cut by 0 bases, the J end by 6 bases, with 9 bases between. Germline assignment: CDR1 SEHNR and CDR2 FQNEAQ (reference sequence). The CDR3 is 14 amino acids. These data are taken from a study of response to subunit inactivated influenza vaccine. This sample was shared with a second study, whose subject was T cells expressing NK-cell markers. That publication notes: Making the TCR beta cDNA relied on 5'RACE template switching with UMIs. The authors sequenced eight donors, of whom seven were HCMV-seropositive and one was seronegative. One observes that, in a handful of donors, these clonotypes were also the leading ones within the CD3+CD56-NKG2C+ fraction.

The TCR originated in a man aged 50-60 years who received an inactivated influenza vaccine. V is TRBV7-9 and J is TRBJ2-1, with D hard to call. The source was PBMCs from blood, collected on the day of vaccination. The CDR3 is CASSLAVPSNEQFF. The CDR3 DNA reads TGTGCCAGCAGCTTAGCGGTTCCGAGCAATGAGCAGTTCTTC.